The 10 T cell receptor beta chains given below trace back to one sample, sequenced in a study of cytomegalovirus exposure and HLA in healthy donors (dated by TCRdb to about 2017). The method behind the library was the immunoSEQ multiplex PCR assay. A mixture of 60 forward primers for TCR Vbeta segments and 13 reverse primers for TCR Jbeta segments was used in the multiplex PCR. Here the immuneACCESS table is served through TCRdb, limited to in-frame sequences with V and J called. Missing clones are a known gap in these copies; in checked studies unresolved V genes cover under half, and the rest lacks a known reason. In all, the sample holds more than 100,000 clones, and around 60% of those were seen once. The ten largest make up 8% to 10% of the sample. The specimen sequenced was PBMCs. These TCRs come from a man aged 35-49 years in good health and CMV-seropositive.

The chain carries TRBV30 and TRBJ2-1; TRBD2 matches 9 bases. From germline, CDR1 is GTSNPN and CDR2 SVGIG (reference sequence). This CDR3 contains 15 residues. V lost 3 bases to trimming and J lost 1 base; unmatched junction nucleotides: 4. The CDR3: CAWRAAGGSYNEQFF. The CDR3 bases are TGTGCCTGGAGGGCAGCGGGAGGTTCCTACAATGAGCAGTTCTTC.

This clone was counted a few times. This chain joins TRBV25-1 and TRBJ2-7; 8 bases agree with TRBD1. With 5 bases clipped from V and 0 bases from J, the junction kept 9 bases outside the gene matches. The CDR3 contains 16 residues. Germline V lookup: CDR1 MGHDK, CDR2 SYGVNS. In DNA form, the CDR3 reads TGTGCCAGCAGTTCACGGGACAGGCAGGGCTCCTACGAGCAGTACTTC. Protein product: CASSSRDRQGSYEQYF.

V is TRBV5-1 and J is TRBJ1-1; D is ambiguous. The V end was cut by 0 bases, the J end by 0 bases, with 12 bases between. Germline CDR1 SGHRS, CDR2 YFSETQ. The CDR3 runs to 16 residues. The CDR3 DNA sequence: TGCGCCAGCAGCTTGGCCAGGAGGGCGATGAACACTGAAGCTTTCTTT. It is translated as CASSLARRAMNTEAFF.

This rearrangement joins TRBV5-1 to TRBJ2-5; 16 bases align to TRBD2. With V trimmed by 4 bases and J by 4 bases, 7 bases remained unmatched. This CDR3 has 17 amino acids. CDR1 is SGHRS and CDR2 is YFSETQ in the germline V gene. Here the CDR3 reads CASSQGLAGGPGETQYF. CDR3 nucleotide sequence: TGCGCCAGCAGCCAGGGACTAGCGGGAGGGCCGGGAGAGACCCAGTACTTC.

V and J are TRBV19 and TRBJ1-4, with TRBD1 as a possible D gene (5 bases). Germline CDR1 reads LNHDA; CDR2 reads SQIVND (reference sequence). Trimming stripped 1 base from V and 5 bases from J, with 17 bases between. The CDR3 is 17 residues long. The CDR3 DNA sequence: TGTGCCAGTAGTATAGCCCCCACGACAGAACCGAATGAAAAACTGTTTTTT. Translation: CASSIAPTTEPNEKLFF. The full variable domain, completed using reference TRBV19 and TRBJ1-4, is DGGITQSPKYLFRKEGQNVTLSCEQNLNHDAMYWYRQDPGQGLRLIYYSQIVNDFQKGDIAEGYSVSREKKESFPLTVTSAQKNPTAFYLCASSIAPTTEPNEKLFFGSGTQLSVL.

The chain recombines TRBV9 with TRBJ2-1, with TRBD1 matching over 8 bases. CDR1 and CDR2 (germline): SGDLS, YYNGEE. V was clipped by 2 bases and J by 9 bases; unmatched bases: 10. This CDR3 has 15 amino acids. This CDR3 reads CASSVFGQGIGEQFF. The CDR3 DNA sequence: TGTGCCAGCAGCGTTTTCGGACAGGGAATCGGTGAGCAGTTCTTC. Filled out from reference TRBV9 and TRBJ2-1, the complete variable domain reads DSGVTQTPKHLITATGQRVTLRCSPRSGDLSVYWYQQSLDQGLQFLIQYYNGEERAKGNILERFSAQQFPDLHSELNLSSLELGDSALYFCASSVFGQGIGEQFFGPGTRLTVL.

The gene calls are TRBV5-6 and TRBJ2-7; 9 bases agree with TRBD1. The CDR3 covers 15 residues. The J segment lost 5 bases and the V segment lost 6 bases, leaving 12 bases of the junction unmatched. Germline V gene data show CDR1 as SGHDT and CDR2 as YYEEEE. The CDR3 protein is CASTQFGTGIHEQYF. The CDR3 DNA reads TGTGCCAGCACCCAATTCGGGACAGGGATCCACGAGCAGTACTTC.

This clone was seen more than once but under ten times. The chain recombines TRBV18 with TRBJ1-6; D may be TRBD1 (5 bases). V lost 4 bases and J lost 5, with 9 bases in between. CDR3 length: 14 amino acids. Germline V gene lookup returns CDR1 KGHSH and CDR2 LQKENI. Here the CDR3 DNA reads TGTGCCAGCTCACAGACAGAGGATAATTCACCCCTCCACTTT. It codes for CASSQTEDNSPLHF.

This chain links TRBV19 with TRBJ2-7; D not resolved. The CDR3 is 16 residues long. Trimming took 3 bases from V and 2 from J, leaving 17 bases between them. Looked up from germline, CDR1 is LNHDA and CDR2 is SQIVND (reference sequence). This chain's CDR3 is CASSIAFGGGAYEQYF. The CDR3 DNA reads TGTGCCAGTAGTATCGCCTTCGGCGGCGGTGCCTACGAGCAGTACTTC.

The chain combines TRBV18 with TRBJ1-5; D unclear. Germline V CDR1 and CDR2: KGHSH, LQKENI. Trimming removed 3 bases from V and 0 bases from J, with 15 bases in between. The CDR3 has 17 amino acids. The CDR3 DNA reads as TGTGCCAGCTCACCCCGATCCCTTCAGGTTAGCAATCAGCCCCAGCATTTT. Translated: CASSPRSLQVSNQPQHF.